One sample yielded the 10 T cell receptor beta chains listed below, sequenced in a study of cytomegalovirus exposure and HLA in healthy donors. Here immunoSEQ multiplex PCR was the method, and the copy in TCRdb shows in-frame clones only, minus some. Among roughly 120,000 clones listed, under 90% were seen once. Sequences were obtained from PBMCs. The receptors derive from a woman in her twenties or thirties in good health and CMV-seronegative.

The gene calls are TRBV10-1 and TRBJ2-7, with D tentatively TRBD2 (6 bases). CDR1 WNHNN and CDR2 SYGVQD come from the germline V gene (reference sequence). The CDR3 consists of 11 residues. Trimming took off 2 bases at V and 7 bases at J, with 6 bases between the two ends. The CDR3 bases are TGCGCCAGCAGTGAGGGGAGGGAGCAGTACTTC. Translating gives CASSEGREQYF.

The CDR3 coding sequence is TGTGCCAGCAGTTACGTCCAGGATGGGGAGCTGTTTTTT. Translated: CASSYVQDGELFF. V is TRBV6-5 and J is TRBJ2-2; D remains ambiguous. From germline, CDR1 is MNHEY and CDR2 SVGAGI. Trimming pared 2 bases from V and 8 bases from J, leaving 9 bases between. The length of the CDR3 is 13 residues.

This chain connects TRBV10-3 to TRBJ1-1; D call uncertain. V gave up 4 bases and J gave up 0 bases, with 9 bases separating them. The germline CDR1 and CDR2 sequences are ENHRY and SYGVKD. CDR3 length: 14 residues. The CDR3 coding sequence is TGTGCCATCAGTGGACGGGAGATGAACACTGAAGCTTTCTTT. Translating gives CAISGREMNTEAFF.

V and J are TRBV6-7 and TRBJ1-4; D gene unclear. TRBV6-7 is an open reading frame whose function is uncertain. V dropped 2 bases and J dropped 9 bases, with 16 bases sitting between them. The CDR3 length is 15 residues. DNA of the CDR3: TGTGCCAGCAGTTACCCTGCCCGCAGGAGGAAAAAACTGTTTTTT. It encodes CASSYPARRRKKLFF.

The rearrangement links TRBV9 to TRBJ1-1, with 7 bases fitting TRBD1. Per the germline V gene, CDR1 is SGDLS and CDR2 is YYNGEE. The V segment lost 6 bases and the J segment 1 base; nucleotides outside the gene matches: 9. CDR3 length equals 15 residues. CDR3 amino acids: CASNNSPGGNTEAFF. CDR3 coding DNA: TGTGCCAGCAACAATTCCCCAGGGGGGAACACTGAAGCTTTCTTT.

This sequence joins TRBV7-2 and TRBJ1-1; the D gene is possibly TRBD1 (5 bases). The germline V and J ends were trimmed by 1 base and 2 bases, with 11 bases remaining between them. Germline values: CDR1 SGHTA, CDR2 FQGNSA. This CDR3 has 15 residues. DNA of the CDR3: TGTGCCAGCAGCTTAGTTCTGGGGGGTAACACTGAAGCTTTCTTT. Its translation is CASSLVLGGNTEAFF.

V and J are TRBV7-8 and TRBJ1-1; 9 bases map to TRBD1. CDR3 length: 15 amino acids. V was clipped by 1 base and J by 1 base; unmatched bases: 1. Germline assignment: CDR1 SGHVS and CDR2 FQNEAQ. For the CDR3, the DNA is TGTGCCAGCAGCTTAGGGACAGGGGAGAACACTGAAGCTTTCTTT. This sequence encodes CASSLGTGENTEAFF.

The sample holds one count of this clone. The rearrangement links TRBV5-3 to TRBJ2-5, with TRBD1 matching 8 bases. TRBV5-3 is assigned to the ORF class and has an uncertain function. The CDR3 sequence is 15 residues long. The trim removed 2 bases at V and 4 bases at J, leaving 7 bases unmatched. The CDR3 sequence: CARSFLRQGRETQYF. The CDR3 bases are TGTGCCAGAAGCTTTCTAAGACAGGGGAGAGAGACCCAGTACTTC.

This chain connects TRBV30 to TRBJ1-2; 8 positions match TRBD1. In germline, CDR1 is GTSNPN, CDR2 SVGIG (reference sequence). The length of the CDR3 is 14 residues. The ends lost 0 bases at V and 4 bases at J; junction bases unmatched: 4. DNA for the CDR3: TGTGCCTGGAGTGTTCAGGGGGCCAGCTATGGCTACACCTTC. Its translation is CAWSVQGASYGYTF.

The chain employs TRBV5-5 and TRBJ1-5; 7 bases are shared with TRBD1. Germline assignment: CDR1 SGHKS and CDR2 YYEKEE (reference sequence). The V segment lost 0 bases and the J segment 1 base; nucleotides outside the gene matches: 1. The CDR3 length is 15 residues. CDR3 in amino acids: CASSLGGQSNQPQHF. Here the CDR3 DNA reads TGTGCCAGCAGCTTGGGGGGACAGAGCAATCAGCCCCAGCATTTT.